Sequencing of this T cell receptor beta chain was carried out in a study of blood T cells in healthy people across ages. Regarding the study as a whole: Across samples, TCR beta diversity tracked strongly with naive T cell percentage.

It was with a sample-barcoded 5' primer and a J-beta primer mix that a second PCR of roughly 7 to 11 cycles was run. TCRdb ran MiXCR on the 5' RACE reads and lists one entry per CDR3 protein. This sample has 710,000 or so distinct CDR3 sequences, with approximately 22% found just once. The CDR3 has 15 residues. Germline V gives CDR1 DFQATT, CDR2 SNEGSKA (reference sequence). In its sample, this clonotype was seen a few times. Antigen specificity is unknown. At one of its ends the junction is not consistent with the germline gene, which may arise from a read error. The sequence was obtained from a man aged 70-80 years in good health. The V call is TRBV20-1, the J call TRBJ2-7; 13 bases align to TRBD2. Sequenced sample: blood. The CDR3, as DNA: TGCAGTGCTCCTCGGACTAGCGGGGGTATCTACAAGCAGTACTTC. Translating gives CSAPRTSGGIYKQYF.